This T cell receptor (beta chain) came from a study of blood T cells in healthy people across ages. Study-level points and caveats: Unsorted PBMC input precluded a conclusive naive versus antigen-experienced comparison.

The authors ran a second PCR of about 7 to 11 cycles using a sample-barcoded 5' primer and a J-beta primer mix. TCRdb re-derived calls from the 5' RACE reads in MiXCR, one entry per CDR3 protein. The sample has hundreds of thousands of distinct CDR3 sequences; about 62% are singletons. With each sample, at least 5 micrograms of total RNA were extracted. Turning to this clonotype: Its antigen is undetermined.

The germline V and J ends were trimmed by 5 bases and 4 bases, with 14 bases remaining between them. The CDR3 has 14 amino acids. The chain couples TRBV12-3 or TRBV12-4 to TRBJ1-2; D uncertain. The sequenced material came from blood. This TCR derives from a man aged 25 to 45 in good health. The DNA of the CDR3 is TGTGCCAGCAGTCCGTACCGGAGAACCTATGGCTACACCTTC. It translates to CASSPYRRTYGYTF.